Below are 18 T cell receptor beta chains sequenced from a single sample in a study of T cells after yellow fever vaccination. Each CDR3 protein is one row after TCRdb ran MiXCR on the 5' RACE reads. The profile shows some 420,000 distinct CDR3 sequences, around 20% of them singletons. Sequenced material: PBMCs, taken before the yellow fever booster vaccination. All receptors derive from a man between 18 and 35 years old who received the YFV17D yellow fever vaccine.

The sample holds many counts of this clonotype. V usage is TRBV7-9 and J usage is TRBJ2-4; possibly TRBD1 for D (5 bases). With 2 bases removed from V and 10 bases from J, the gap between germline ends came to 12 bases. Germline CDR1 is SEHNR and CDR2 is FQNEAQ (reference sequence). This CDR3 is 13 amino acids long. The CDR3 reads CASSLTGNDIQYF. Written as DNA, the CDR3 is TGTGCCAGCAGCTTAACAGGAAATGATATTCAGTACTTC.

This clonotype was recorded a few times. The V call is TRBV7-9, the J call TRBJ2-3, with 12 bases lining up with TRBD2. The CDR3 loop spans 15 amino acids. Losses at the gene ends were 5 bases for V and 5 bases for J; bases not matched to a gene: 5. Per germline, CDR1 SEHNR and CDR2 FQNEAQ (reference sequence). The CDR3 nucleotides are TGTGCCAGCAGCCCTAGCGGGGGGGCGGGAGATACGCAGTATTTT. This encodes CASSPSGGAGDTQYF. The full variable domain, its missing parts supplied by reference TRBV7-9 and TRBJ2-3, is DTGVSQNPRHKITKRGQNVTFRCDPISEHNRLYWYRQTLGQGPEFLTYFQNEAQLEKSRLLSDRFSAERPKGSFSTLEIQRTEQGDSAMYLCASSPSGGAGDTQYFGPGTRLTVL.

This clonotype was counted many times. The chain couples TRBV5-1 to TRBJ2-2; D unresolved. The CDR3 length is 11 residues. Germline V gene data show CDR1 as SGHRS and CDR2 as YFSETQ. V lost 2 bases to trimming and J lost 6 bases, with 2 bases between them. CDR3 loop: CASSFPGELFF. The CDR3 nucleotides read TGCGCCAGCAGCTTTCCCGGGGAGCTGTTTTTT.

This chain connects TRBV10-3 to TRBJ1-1; D perhaps matches TRBD1 (6 bases). Trimming cost V 4 bases and J 2 bases, with 17 bases left between them. Germline assignment: CDR1 ENHRY and CDR2 SYGVKD. CDR3 length: 16 residues. The CDR3 here is CAISVVPSGGNTEAFF. The CDR3 region has the DNA TGTGCCATCAGTGTGGTCCCCTCGGGGGGCAACACTGAAGCTTTCTTT.

The chain links TRBV11-1 to TRBJ2-3, with TRBD2 identical over 9 bases. This CDR3 is 17 amino acids long. The V segment lost 1 base and the J segment 6 bases; nucleotides outside the gene matches: 11. The germline CDR1 and CDR2 sequences are SGHAT and FQDESV (reference sequence). CDR3 region: CASSLEAPQRGADTQYF. The CDR3 nucleotides are TGTGCCAGCAGCTTAGAAGCTCCGCAGCGGGGGGCGGATACGCAGTATTTT.

The gene calls are TRBV4-1 and TRBJ2-3; TRBD2 agrees at 9 bases. Looked up from germline, CDR1 is MGHRA and CDR2 is YSYEKL. The CDR3 has 16 amino acids. J lost 4 bases, V lost 1 base, and 6 bases had no gene match. The CDR3 is CASSQGRGGESDTQYF. The CDR3 DNA reads as TGCGCCAGCAGCCAAGGGCGGGGGGGCGAATCAGATACGCAGTATTTT.

The chain uses TRBV4-1 and TRBJ1-1; 7 positions agree with TRBD1. Germline-derived CDR1 and CDR2 are MGHRA and YSYEKL. The CDR3 sequence is 16 residues long. The junction had 10 bases not matched to a gene; V was cut back by 4 bases and J by 2 bases. The CDR3 DNA sequence: TGCGCCAGCAGCCCACGACAGGGAAGGACAAACACTGAAGCTTTCTTT. Translated, it gives CASSPRQGRTNTEAFF.

There are a few counts of this clonotype. The CDR3 DNA reads TGTGCCAGCAGCATTACAGGGGACTCACCCCTCCACTTT. The encoded protein is CASSITGDSPLHF. The chain recombines TRBV11-2 with TRBJ1-6, with 7 bases lining up with TRBD1. J lost 10 bases, V lost 5 bases, and 5 bases had no gene match. This CDR3 comprises 13 residues. CDR1 and CDR2 (germline): SGHAT, FQNNGV.

The chain couples TRBV6-2 or TRBV6-3 to TRBJ2-1, with 9 bases lining up with TRBD2. The CDR3 is 17 amino acids. Germline CDR1 MNHEY, CDR2 SVGEGT. The J segment lost 0 bases and the V segment lost 4 bases, leaving 7 bases of the junction unmatched. CDR3 residues: CASSSTSGGSSYNEQFF. The CDR3 DNA sequence: TGTGCCAGCAGTTCGACTAGCGGCGGTAGCTCCTACAATGAGCAGTTCTTC.

The gene calls are TRBV4-3 and TRBJ2-1; no firm D call. The germline gives CDR1 LGHNA, CDR2 YSLEER. CDR3 length: 15 residues. The ends were cut back, 1 base at V and 6 bases at J, with 13 bases in the middle. DNA of the CDR3: TGCGCCAGCAGCCAAGGGGCCTTAGTAGGCAATGAGCAGTTCTTC. This translates into CASSQGALVGNEQFF.

This chain joins TRBV29-1 and TRBJ2-1, with 8 bases matching TRBD1. There are 14 residues in the CDR3. With 7 bases clipped from V and 6 bases from J, the junction kept 11 bases outside the gene matches. The germline V gene encodes CDR1 SQVTM and CDR2 ANQGSEA. The CDR3 loop is CSAGFRQGSNEQFF. The CDR3 DNA reads TGCAGCGCTGGGTTCCGACAGGGGAGCAATGAGCAGTTCTTC.

This rearrangement joins TRBV7-3 to TRBJ2-1; 12 bases fit TRBD2. Looked up from germline, CDR1 is SGHTA and CDR2 is FQGTGA. There are 16 residues in the CDR3. V lost 5 bases to trimming and J lost 2 bases; unmatched junction nucleotides: 4. Written as DNA, the CDR3 is TGTGCCAGCAGCCCCGCTAGCGGGGGGGCCTACAATGAGCAGTTCTTC. This translates into CASSPASGGAYNEQFF.

This clonotype was found a few times. The J gene is TRBJ2-5, the V gene TRBV24-1, with TRBD2 matching over 14 bases. After removal of 10 bases from V and 4 bases from J, the junction contained 1 base not matched to a gene. The CDR3 consists of 13 residues. Germline assignment: CDR1 KGHDR and CDR2 SFDVKD. CDR3 DNA sequence: TGTGCCACGGGGACTAGCGGGGGAGAGACCCAGTACTTC. This codes for CATGTSGGETQYF.

The chain is built from TRBV29-1 and TRBJ2-7, with D tentatively TRBD1 or TRBD2 (5 bases each). V was clipped by 1 base and J by 0 bases, with 10 bases between them. The germline V gene has CDR1 SQVTM and CDR2 ANQGSEA. This CDR3 region has 14 residues. CDR3 bases: TGCAGCGTTGAAGTTGGGGACGGCTCCTACGAGCAGTACTTC. Translated, it gives CSVEVGDGSYEQYF.

This clonotype appeared a few times. CDR3 residues: CSARALVFEQYV. CDR3 in DNA: TGCAGTGCTAGAGCCCTAGTTTTCGAGCAGTACGTC. The chain couples TRBV20-1 to TRBJ2-7; no definite D call. The germline V and J ends were trimmed by 1 base and 6 bases, with 10 bases remaining between them. CDR1 is DFQATT and CDR2 is SNEGSKA in the germline V gene (reference sequence). The CDR3 runs to 12 residues.

V is TRBV6-6 and J is TRBJ1-1; D is ambiguous. Germline lookup yields CDR1 MNHNY and CDR2 SVGAGI (reference sequence). The germline V and J ends were trimmed by 2 bases and 1 base, with 11 bases remaining between them. The CDR3 loop spans 15 amino acids. CDR3 protein: CASSYAAGGNTEAFF. The DNA of the CDR3 is TGTGCCAGCAGTTACGCAGCAGGTGGGAACACTGAAGCTTTCTTT.

The chain couples TRBV20-1 to TRBJ2-3; 9 bases map to TRBD1. The germline V gene has CDR1 DFQATT and CDR2 SNEGSKA (reference sequence). The CDR3 is 14 amino acids. Trimming at V came to 1 base and at J to 7 bases, leaving 6 bases not matched to a gene. CDR3 region: CSARGGTGKHTQYF. DNA of the CDR3: TGCAGTGCTAGAGGCGGGACAGGGAAGCATACGCAGTATTTT.

A few counts support this clonotype. The V call is TRBV7-9, the J call TRBJ2-5; TRBD2 matches at 7 bases. Losses at the gene ends were 5 bases for V and 1 base for J; bases not matched to a gene: 10. Germline V gene sequence: CDR1 SEHNR, CDR2 FQNEAQ (reference sequence). This CDR3 contains 16 residues. The CDR3 DNA is TGTGCCAGCAGCCCGTTACTAGCGTCGGGCCAAGAGACCCAGTACTTC. Protein product: CASSPLLASGQETQYF.